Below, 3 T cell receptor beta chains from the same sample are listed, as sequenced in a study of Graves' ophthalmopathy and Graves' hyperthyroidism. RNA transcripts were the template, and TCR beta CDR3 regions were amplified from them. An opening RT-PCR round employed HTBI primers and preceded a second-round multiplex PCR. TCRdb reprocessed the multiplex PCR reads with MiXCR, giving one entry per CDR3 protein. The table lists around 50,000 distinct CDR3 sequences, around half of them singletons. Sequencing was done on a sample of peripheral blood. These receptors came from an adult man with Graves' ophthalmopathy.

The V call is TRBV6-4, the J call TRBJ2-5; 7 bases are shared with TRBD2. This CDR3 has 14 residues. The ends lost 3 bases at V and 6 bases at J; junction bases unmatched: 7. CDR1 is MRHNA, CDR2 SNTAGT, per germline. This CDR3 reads CASSENGEGQTQYF. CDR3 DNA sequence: TGTGCCAGCAGTGAGAATGGGGAGGGGCAGACCCAGTACTTC.

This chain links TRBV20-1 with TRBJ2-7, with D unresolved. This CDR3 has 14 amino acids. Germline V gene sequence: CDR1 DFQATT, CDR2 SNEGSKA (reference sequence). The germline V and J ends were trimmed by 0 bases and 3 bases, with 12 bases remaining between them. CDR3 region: CSARDFRSSYEQYF. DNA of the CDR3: TGCAGTGCTAGAGATTTTAGGTCCAGCTACGAGCAGTACTTC.

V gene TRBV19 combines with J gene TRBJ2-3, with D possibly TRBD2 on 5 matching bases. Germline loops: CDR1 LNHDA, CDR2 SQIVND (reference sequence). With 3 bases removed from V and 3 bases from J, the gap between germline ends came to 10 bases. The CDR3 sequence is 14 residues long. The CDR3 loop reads CASSMLSGTDTQYF. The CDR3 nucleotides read TGTGCCAGTAGTATGCTCTCGGGGACAGATACGCAGTATTTT.